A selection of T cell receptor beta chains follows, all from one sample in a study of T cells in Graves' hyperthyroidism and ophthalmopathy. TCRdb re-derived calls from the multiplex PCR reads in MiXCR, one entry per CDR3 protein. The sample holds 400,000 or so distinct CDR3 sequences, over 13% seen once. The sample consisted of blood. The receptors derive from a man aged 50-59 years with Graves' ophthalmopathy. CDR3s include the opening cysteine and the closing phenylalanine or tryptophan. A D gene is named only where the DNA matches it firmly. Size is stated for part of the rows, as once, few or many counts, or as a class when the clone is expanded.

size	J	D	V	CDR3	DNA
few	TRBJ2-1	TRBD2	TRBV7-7	CASSRWLAGAYEQFF	TGTGCTAGCAGCCGATGGCTAGCGGGAGCCTATGAGCAGTTCTTC
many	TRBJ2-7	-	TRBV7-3	CASSSIGRRDLMTGPSYEQYF	TGTGCCAGCAGCTCCATAGGGCGGCGGGACCTCATGACAGGACCCTCCTACGAGCAGTACTTC
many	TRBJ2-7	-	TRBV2	CASIFRMSYEQYF	TGTGCCAGCATTTTCCGGATGTCCTACGAGCAGTACTTC
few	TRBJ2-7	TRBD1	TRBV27	CASSFRQGSSYEQYF	TGTGCCAGCAGTTTTAGACAGGGGAGTTCCTACGAGCAGTACTTC
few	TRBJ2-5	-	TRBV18	CASSPGQLETQYF	TGTGCCAGCTCACCAGGGCAGCTAGAGACCCAGTACTTC
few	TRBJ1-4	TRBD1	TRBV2	CASRRGTATNEKLFF	TGTGCCAGCAGGAGGGGGACAGCAACTAATGAAAAACTGTTTTTT
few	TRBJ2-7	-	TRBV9	CASSVAGASYEQYF	TGTGCCAGCAGCGTAGCTGGGGCTTCCTACGAGCAGTACTTC
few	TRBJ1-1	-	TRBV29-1	CSVAGPSKKWNTEAFF	TGCAGCGTTGCGGGCCCCTCGAAGAAATGGAACACTGAAGCTTTCTTT
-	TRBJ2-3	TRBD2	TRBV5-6	CASSLPGLGSDTQYF	TGTGCCAGCAGCCTGCCGGGACTAGGATCGGATACGCAGTATTTT
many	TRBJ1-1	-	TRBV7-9	CASSYKNTEAFF	TGTGCCAGCAGCTACAAGAACACTGAAGCTTTCTTT
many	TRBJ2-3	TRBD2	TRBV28	CASSLGGSGETDTQYF	TGTGCCAGCAGTTTAGGTGGGAGCGGGGAAACAGATACGCAGTATTTT
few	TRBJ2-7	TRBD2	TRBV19	CASSSGRVARYEQYF	TGTGCCAGTAGTAGCGGGAGGGTCGCCCGTTACGAGCAGTACTTC
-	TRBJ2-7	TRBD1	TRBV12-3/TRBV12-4	CASRLGTGRNYEQYF	TGTGCCAGCAGACTCGGGACAGGGAGGAACTACGAGCAGTACTTC
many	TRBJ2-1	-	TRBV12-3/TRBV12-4	CASSFWGIEGNEQFF	TGTGCCAGCAGTTTCTGGGGAATTGAGGGCAATGAGCAGTTCTTC
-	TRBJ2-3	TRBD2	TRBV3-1	CASSSRTSAPSTDTQYF	TGTGCCAGCAGCTCTCGGACTAGCGCGCCTAGCACAGATACGCAGTATTTT
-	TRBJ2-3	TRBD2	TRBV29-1	CSVIPLAGAADTQYF	TGCAGCGTTATCCCCCTAGCGGGAGCGGCAGATACGCAGTATTTT
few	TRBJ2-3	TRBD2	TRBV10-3	CAIMTSGRTDTQYF	TGTGCCATCATGACTAGCGGACGCACAGATACGCAGTATTTT
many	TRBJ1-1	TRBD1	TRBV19	CASSSSPGQGAMNTEAFF	TGTGCCAGTAGTTCCTCTCCGGGACAGGGGGCAATGAACACTGAAGCTTTCTTT
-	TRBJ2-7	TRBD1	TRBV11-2	CASSNVAGGYGQYF	TGTGCCAGCAGCAACGTGGCAGGGGGCTACGGGCAGTACTTC
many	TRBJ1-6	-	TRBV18	CASSPDSNSPLHF	TGTGCCAGCTCACCAGACAGTAATTCACCCCTCCACTTT
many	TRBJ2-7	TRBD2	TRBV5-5	CASSLARTSASYEQYF	TGTGCCAGCAGCTTGGCCCGGACTAGCGCATCCTACGAGCAGTACTTC
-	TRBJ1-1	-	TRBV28	CASSPGPPGAFF	TGTGCCAGCAGCCCTGGACCTCCGGGAGCTTTCTTT
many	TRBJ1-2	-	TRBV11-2	CASSLQPDIGYTF	TGTGCCAGCAGCTTACAACCTGACATAGGCTACACCTTC
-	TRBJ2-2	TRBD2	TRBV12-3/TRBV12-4	CASSLISGRAGPGELFF	TGTGCCAGCAGCTTAATTAGCGGGAGGGCCGGACCCGGGGAGCTGTTTTTT
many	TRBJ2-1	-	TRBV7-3	CAMGRSGYNEQFF	TGTGCCATGGGGAGGTCAGGTTACAATGAGCAGTTCTTC
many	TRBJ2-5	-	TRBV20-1	CSVWMAPAGETQYF	TGCAGTGTCTGGATGGCACCGGCGGGGGAGACCCAGTACTTC
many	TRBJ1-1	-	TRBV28	CATLLDTEAFF	TGTGCCACCCTATTGGACACTGAAGCTTTCTTT
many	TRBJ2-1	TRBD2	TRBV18	CASSGTSGRYNEQFF	TGTGCCAGCTCAGGGACTAGCGGGCGATACAATGAGCAGTTCTTC
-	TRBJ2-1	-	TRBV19	CASGQYNEQFF	TGTGCCAGCGGACAGTACAATGAGCAGTTCTTC
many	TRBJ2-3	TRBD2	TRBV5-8	CASSLGGRAPTDTQYF	TGTGCCAGCAGCTTAGGCGGGAGGGCCCCTACAGATACGCAGTATTTT
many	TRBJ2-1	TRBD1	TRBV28	CASSSLGGRYNEQFF	TGTGCCAGCAGTAGTCTAGGGGGCCGCTACAATGAGCAGTTCTTC
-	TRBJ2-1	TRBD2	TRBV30	CAWVGTSGSRNEQFF	TGTGCCTGGGTAGGGACTAGCGGGAGTAGGAATGAGCAGTTCTTC
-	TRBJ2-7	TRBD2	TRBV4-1	CASSQEGLASGRADVPNEQYF	TGCGCCAGCAGCCAAGAAGGGTTGGCTAGCGGGAGGGCCGATGTCCCCAACGAGCAGTACTTC
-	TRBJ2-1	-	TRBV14	CASSQVSEGLVLNEQFF	TGTGCCAGCAGCCAAGTCTCCGAGGGACTGGTTTTAAATGAGCAGTTCTTC
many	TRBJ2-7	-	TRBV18	CASSPRGERNYEQYF	TGTGCCAGCTCACCAAGGGGGGAGCGGAACTACGAGCAGTACTTC
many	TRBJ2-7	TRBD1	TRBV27	CASSYGTASYEQYF	TGTGCCAGCAGTTACGGGACAGCCTCCTACGAGCAGTACTTC
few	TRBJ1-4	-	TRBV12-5	CASGFLLNRQTNAATNEKLFF	TGTGCTAGTGGTTTTCTCTTAAACAGACAGACGAATGCCGCAACTAATGAAAAACTGTTTTTT
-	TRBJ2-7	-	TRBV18	CASSPPTSVYEQYF	TGTGCCAGCTCACCACCGACAAGTGTCTACGAGCAGTACTTC
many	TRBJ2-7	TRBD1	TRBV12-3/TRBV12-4	CASSLGQGAAEQYF	TGTGCCAGCAGTTTGGGACAGGGGGCTGCCGAGCAGTACTTC
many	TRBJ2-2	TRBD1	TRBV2	CASRPDREIGGELFF	TGTGCCAGCAGACCGGACAGGGAAATTGGCGGGGAGCTGTTTTTT
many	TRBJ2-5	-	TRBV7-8	CASKPRGPQYF	TGTGCCAGCAAACCACGAGGACCCCAGTACTTC